The 21 T cell receptor beta chains in this list originate from one sample, sequenced in a study of beta chain features in type 1 diabetes. Study-level results: Among all four CD4+ subsets, Type 1 diabetes patients had TCRB CDR3s that were moderately but significantly shorter.

Expressed TCRB transcripts were sequenced, since all the RNA that had been isolated was reverse transcribed. The assay was immunoSEQ multiplex PCR, and TCRdb's table has in-frame clones only and misses some. This table has 100,000 to 150,000 clones, around a sixth appearing once. These receptors have no identified antigens. The source material was central memory CD4+ T cells from blood. The source of these receptors is a young man with type 1 diabetes.

This chain uses TRBV29-1 with TRBJ2-5; 9 nucleotides match TRBD1. The CDR3 has 13 residues. Germline V lookup: CDR1 SQVTM, CDR2 ANQGSEA. V lost 4 bases, J lost 5 bases, and 5 bases stayed unmatched. In DNA form, the CDR3 reads TGCAGCGTTGGGGGGACAGGGAAGGAGACCCAGTACTTC. It specifies CSVGGTGKETQYF.

The chain recombines TRBV29-1 with TRBJ2-7; 16 bases match TRBD2. Germline V CDR1 and CDR2: SQVTM, ANQGSEA. The CDR3 has 16 amino acids. V lost 6 bases and J lost 5; bases outside the gene matches: 10. CDR3 DNA sequence: TGCAGCGTGGGACTAGCGGGAGGGCCGCTTACCCACGAGCAGTACTTC. Translating gives CSVGLAGGPLTHEQYF.

The chain uses TRBV5-4 and TRBJ1-2; D possibly corresponds to TRBD1 (5 bases). The V end was cut by 2 bases, the J end by 8 bases, with 10 bases between. Looked up from germline, CDR1 is SGHNT and CDR2 is YYREEE (reference sequence). The CDR3 has 12 residues. The DNA for the CDR3 is TGTGCCAGCAGCTTCAGGGAGCAGGGCTACACCTTC. It encodes CASSFREQGYTF.

The chain has TRBV30 and TRBJ2-6, with D unclear. The CDR3 consists of 15 residues. Germline V gene data show CDR1 as GTSNPN and CDR2 as SVGIG (reference sequence). V was cut by 5 bases and J by 0 bases, with 11 bases left in between. CDR3 bases: TGTGCCTGGGGTGAATGGAGCTCTGGGGCCAACGTCCTGACTTTC. This gives the protein CAWGEWSSGANVLTF.

This clone was counted a few times. The rearrangement joins TRBV6-1 to TRBJ1-6; unclear D gene. Germline V gene data show CDR1 as MNHNS and CDR2 as SASEGT. The ends were cut back, 5 bases at V and 9 bases at J, with 14 bases in the middle. This CDR3 region has 14 residues. This chain's CDR3 is CASSQDGSFSPLHF. The DNA of the CDR3 is TGTGCCAGCAGTCAAGATGGCAGCTTTTCACCCCTCCACTTT.

The chain employs TRBV6-6 and TRBJ2-1; 7 positions agree with TRBD1. Germline V CDR1 and CDR2: MNHNY, SVGAGI (reference sequence). The CDR3 contains 14 residues. The V segment lost 4 bases and the J segment 5 bases; nucleotides outside the gene matches: 5. The CDR3 nucleotides read TGTGCCAGCAGTTGGGGGACAGCTAACAATGAGCAGTTCTTC. This gives the protein CASSWGTANNEQFF.

This clone was seen more than once but under ten times. This chain uses TRBV9 with TRBJ2-1; 9 bases agree with TRBD2. The J segment lost 7 bases and the V segment lost 0 bases, leaving 2 bases of the junction unmatched. In germline, CDR1 is SGDLS, CDR2 YYNGEE. This CDR3 spans 14 amino acids. In DNA form, the CDR3 reads TGTGCCAGCAGCGTAGGTAGCGGGGGTAATGAGCAGTTCTTC. It encodes CASSVGSGGNEQFF.

This clone was counted many times. V gene TRBV30 combines with J gene TRBJ1-2; 11 bases are a match to TRBD1. V lost 4 bases to trimming and J lost 4 bases; unmatched junction nucleotides: 5. Germline values: CDR1 GTSNPN, CDR2 SVGIG (reference sequence). There are 14 residues in the CDR3. The CDR3 loop is CAWTGQGAGYGYTF. The CDR3, as DNA: TGTGCCTGGACCGGACAGGGGGCGGGCTATGGCTACACCTTC.

This clone was seen a handful of times. The CDR3 DNA reads as TGTGCCAGCAGCCCCCGGGACCCACTATACAATGAGCAGTTCTTC. This codes for CASSPRDPLYNEQFF. The chain employs TRBV9 and TRBJ2-1, with D tentatively TRBD1 or TRBD2 (5 bases each). Germline V CDR1 and CDR2: SGDLS, YYNGEE. The V end was cut by 4 bases, the J end by 4 bases, with 15 bases between. This CDR3 spans 15 amino acids.

V usage is TRBV9 and J usage is TRBJ2-4, with 10 nucleotides matching TRBD1. The V gene end was trimmed by 0 bases and the J gene end by 2 bases; junction bases not matched to a gene: 2. The CDR3 totals 16 residues. The germline V gene has CDR1 SGDLS and CDR2 YYNGEE. CDR3 bases: TGTGCCAGCAGCGTAGGACAGGGGGCTTCCAAAAACATTCAGTACTTC. This encodes CASSVGQGASKNIQYF.

The chain carries TRBV6-5 and TRBJ1-5; 8 bases line up with TRBD1. V shed 2 bases and J 9 bases; nucleotides not matched to a gene: 6. Per the germline V gene, CDR1 is MNHEY and CDR2 is SVGAGI. The CDR3 is 14 residues long. As DNA, the CDR3 is TGTGCCAGCAGTTACCGGTTACAGGGGGGGCCCCAGCATTTT. Its translation: CASSYRLQGGPQHF.

This clone was recorded a few times. This chain joins TRBV6-7 and TRBJ1-5, with D unclear. TRBV6-7 is treated as an ORF (open reading frame) with a function not yet certain. The CDR3 is made up of 13 amino acids. Trimming took off 1 base at V and 7 bases at J, with 8 bases between the two ends. CDR3 residues: CASSYCSRQPQHF. As DNA, the CDR3 is TGTGCCAGCAGTTACTGTTCCCGGCAGCCCCAGCATTTT.

The rearrangement links TRBV14 to TRBJ2-5, with TRBD1 identical over 9 bases. The CDR3 sequence is 14 residues long. V trimming: 4 bases; J trimming: 3 bases; junction bases outside the gene matches: 3. Germline CDR1 SGHDN, CDR2 FVKESK. CDR3 protein: CASSPDRGEETQYF. The CDR3 DNA reads as TGTGCCAGCAGCCCGGACAGGGGAGAAGAGACCCAGTACTTC. Variable domain in full (rest from reference TRBV14 and TRBJ2-5): EAGVTQFPSHSVIEKGQTVTLRCDPISGHDNLYWYRRVMGKEIKFLLHFVKESKQDESGMPNNRFLAERTGGTYSTLKVQPAELEDSGVYFCASSPDRGEETQYFGPGTRLLVL.

With respect to this clone: The sample contains more than one DNA sequence encoding this CDR3. V usage is TRBV20-1 and J usage is TRBJ1-6; D unresolved. This CDR3 contains 11 residues. Germline-derived CDR1 and CDR2 are DFQATT and SNEGSKA (reference sequence). Trimming shortened V by 3 bases and J by 9 bases, and 6 bases separated the two germline ends. The CDR3 bases are TGCAGTGCTAGTGGTGGTTCACCCCTCCACTTT. This encodes CSASGGSPLHF.

The rearrangement uses TRBV7-2 and TRBJ2-7; D perhaps matches TRBD2 (5 bases). The V end was cut by 4 bases, the J end by 1 base, with 11 bases between. The CDR3 has 14 residues. Germline loops: CDR1 SGHTA, CDR2 FQGNSA. The CDR3, as DNA: TGTGCCAGCAGCTACCTGAGGGAATCCTACGAGCAGTACTTC. Translating it yields CASSYLRESYEQYF.

This clone turned up a few times. This chain uses TRBV5-1 with TRBJ2-1; the D gene is possibly TRBD2 (5 bases). The CDR3 spans 15 residues. Germline-derived CDR1 and CDR2 are SGHRS and YFSETQ. V was cut by 6 bases and J by 0 bases, with 13 bases left in between. CDR3 region: CASKEAESSYNEQFF. The CDR3 coding sequence is TGCGCCAGCAAGGAGGCCGAGAGCTCCTACAATGAGCAGTTCTTC.

This clone was detected only a few times. The chain employs TRBV7-2 and TRBJ2-7, with unresolved D. Germline loops: CDR1 SGHTA, CDR2 FQGNSA. The CDR3 loop spans 14 amino acids. V was clipped by 3 bases and J by 6 bases, with 15 bases between them. CDR3 sequence: CASSLFSQLGEQYF. The CDR3 DNA reads as TGTGCCAGCAGCTTGTTCAGCCAATTGGGCGAGCAGTACTTC.

This clone was seen a few times. This chain uses TRBV5-4 with TRBJ1-2, with 11 bases lining up with TRBD1. The CDR3 has 15 amino acids. The junction had 10 bases not matched to a gene; V was cut back by 4 bases and J by 8 bases. Germline assignment: CDR1 SGHNT and CDR2 YYREEE (reference sequence). The CDR3: CASSPPGQGERGYTF. Here the CDR3 DNA reads TGTGCCAGCAGCCCGCCGGGACAGGGGGAACGGGGCTACACCTTC. Full variable domain (remainder filled in from reference TRBV5-4 and TRBJ1-2): ETGVTQSPTHLIKTRGQQVTLRCSSQSGHNTVSWYQQALGQGPQFIFQYYREEENGRGNFPPRFSGLQFPNYSSELNVNALELDDSALYLCASSPPGQGERGYTFGSGTRLTVV.

The chain links TRBV19 to TRBJ2-7; D is undetermined. This CDR3 has 12 amino acids. Trimming removed 4 bases from V and 0 bases from J, with 4 bases in between. Germline V CDR1 and CDR2: LNHDA, SQIVND (reference sequence). The CDR3 DNA reads as TGTGCCAGTAGTACGCCCTCCTACGAGCAGTACTTC. It specifies CASSTPSYEQYF. The variable domain in full, completed from reference TRBV19 and TRBJ2-7, reads DGGITQSPKYLFRKEGQNVTLSCEQNLNHDAMYWYRQDPGQGLRLIYYSQIVNDFQKGDIAEGYSVSREKKESFPLTVTSAQKNPTAFYLCASSTPSYEQYFGPGTRLTVT.

This clone was recorded a few times. The genes are TRBV10-3 and TRBJ1-1; 7 bases are a match to TRBD1. The CDR3 covers 17 residues. Per the germline V gene, CDR1 is ENHRY and CDR2 is SYGVKD. J gave up 5 bases and V 2 bases, and 14 bases lay outside the gene matches. CDR3 DNA: TGTGCCATCAGTGAGCAGGAGGGGGCTAAATCGGAAACTGAAGCTTTCTTT. Translating gives CAISEQEGAKSETEAFF.

This clone was observed many times. The J gene is TRBJ1-2, the V gene TRBV28, with 8 positions matching TRBD1. Germline V gene lookup returns CDR1 MDHEN and CDR2 SYDVKM. CDR3 size: 15 residues. J gave up 0 bases and V 0 bases, and 0 bases lay outside the gene matches. This CDR3 reads CASSLWDRANYGYTF. CDR3 DNA sequence: TGTGCCAGCAGTTTATGGGACAGGGCTAACTATGGCTACACCTTC.